This TCR beta chain was obtained from a study of Graves' ophthalmopathy and Graves' hyperthyroidism. Across the whole study: The blood sample was drawn at first diagnosis and before any treatment. Points from the study as a whole: Using a 13-signature model, the authors split ophthalmopathy from stable hyperthyroidism, with 87.88% sensitivity and 81.08% specificity.

Patients with other autoimmune diseases, uncontrolled infections, pregnancy or lactation were excluded. Physicians reached a diagnosis by relying on clinical symptoms, serum thyroxine, TRAb, thyroid ultrasound and orbital computed tomography. Researchers took RNA transcripts and amplified TCR beta CDR3 regions from them. First-round RT-PCR relied on HTBI primers, and a second-round multiplex PCR came next. TCRdb re-analysed the multiplex PCR reads in MiXCR, keeping a single row per CDR3 protein. Of 620,000 or so distinct CDR3 sequences in the sample, roughly 20% were seen once. About this clonotype: Its antigen is currently unknown. At one boundary the junction diverges from the germline segment, which might be a read error.

The origin of this receptor is a woman in her late teens or twenties with stable Graves' hyperthyroidism. Some clones in this sample may be carry-over from other donors' samples. Input material: peripheral blood.

CDR3 region: CVTGRAQKETQYF. The CDR3 DNA reads TGTGTCACCGGTAGGGCACAAAAGGAGACCCAGTACTTC. The rearrangement links TRBV15 to TRBJ2-5, with D hard to call. The CDR3 is 13 residues long. Germline lookup yields CDR1 LNHNV and CDR2 YYDKDF (reference sequence).